The present TCR beta chain was sequenced within a study of tumor-infiltrating lymphocytes in primary liver carcinoma. V shed 1 base, J shed 4 bases, and the junction held 8 bases outside the gene matches. This CDR3 spans 16 amino acids. With a constant-region primer, TCR beta cDNA was made from about 0.55 ug of total RNA. It was through three nested multiplex PCR rounds of slightly modified ARM-PCR that TCR beta libraries arose. Primers for the first two PCR rounds were TRBV1-TRBV30 forward primers and a C-beta reverse primer (about 9 cycles per round). TCRdb redid the calling of the multiplex PCR reads with MiXCR, one entry per CDR3 protein. The sample consists of approximately 54,000 distinct CDR3 sequences, about 73% of them appearing once. For each extraction, RNA and DNA were obtained together from about 20-30 mg of unsorted bulk tissue. Chronic HBV infection affected patients, none of whom had received treatment.

By share of the sample, this clonotype is medium-sized. The target antigen is unknown. Notes on the study in general: Blood's top-250-clone fraction was significantly lower than that of tumors (p = 0.039). Only about 7-25% of top clones showed up in all five tumor regions.

The specimen sequenced was liver tumor tissue from sampling region 2. Subset specified: tumor region T2, inferior pole. This chain joins TRBV12-3 or TRBV12-4 and TRBJ2-7; 9 bases map to TRBD1. The TCR sequence derives from a man aged 35 to 55 with primary liver carcinoma and hepatitis B virus infection. The CDR3 nucleotides read TGTGCCAGCAGTTTAGGAACCGGGACAGGGAGATACGAGCAGTACTTC. Translating it yields CASSLGTGTGRYEQYF.